This T cell receptor (beta chain) came from a study of shared clonotypes between healthy human individuals. Several immunoSEQ 96-well plates shared each subset's DNA, each plate a replicate. Measured with immunoSEQ multiplex PCR; TCRdb has only the in-frame clones, and not every one. In the table there are about 1 million clones, about 74% of which are singletons. Comments on this clone: Its antigen is unknown.

General observations from the study: Specimens sampled were limited to blood, with tissue repertoires likely differing. Few donors limited the genetic and exposure-history diversity represented.

The CDR3 is 14 amino acids. CDR1 and CDR2 (germline): SGHVS, FQNEAQ. Trimming took 5 bases from V and 1 from J, leaving 8 bases between them. The authors divided CD4+ cells into CD45RA+ naive and CD45RA-negative memory subsets. This TCR was recovered from a man aged 18 to 30 in good health. This chain joins TRBV7-8 and TRBJ2-2; D gene ambiguous. Sequencing input: memory CD4+ T cells sorted from blood. Subset denoted: CD45RA-negative fraction. The CDR3 DNA follows: TGTGCCAGCAGCCGAGACGGGAACACCGGGGAGCTGTTTTTT. It yields the protein CASSRDGNTGELFF.